The subject of this entry is one T cell receptor (beta chain). This clone's antigen is unknown. Per-base quality was not reported, and no clone a single base away is much larger than it. This sample is part of a study of blood T cell repertoires in COVID-19 (TCRdb year 2020). About the investigation overall: Samples from collaborators originated in the United States, Italy and Spain and spanned both the acute and convalescent phases of COVID-19. The material from the prospective study consisted of cDNA or gDNA derived from T cells, B-cell-depleted T cells, or PBMCs. The dataset comprised deeply sampled blood TCRbeta repertoires from subjects exposed to, actively infected with, or recovered from COVID-19. The repertoires were released in a freely available public database intended as a resource for research on the immune response to SARS-CoV-2. Samples came from the ongoing ImmuneRACE study (first 160 participants) plus 1,254 subjects from 6 global collaborators. Nearly every sample came with metadata listing a de-identified subject ID, COVID-19 status, age in years and sex. Where available, HLA class I and class II types were taken from metadata supplied by the sample provider and were not determined by assay-based typing. Findings and caveats that apply to the study as a whole: The amount of clinical and demographic metadata varied by source and participant and was provided uncurated.

In Seattle, one collaborating source enrolled patients while the infection was active and tracked those patients longitudinally over the course of disease. Each collaborating institution followed its own protocols to collect whole blood in K2EDTA tubes. For TCRbeta analysis, collaborator samples were shipped as frozen whole blood, as isolated PBMCs, or as DNA extracted from either sample type. Inclusive of the bounding cysteine and phenylalanine, the CDR3 is 14 residues long. Here the CDR3 DNA is all that survives: 42 bases in frame from base 1. The junction shows trimming of 5 bases on V and 6 bases on J, plus 17 bases between the germline ends. For CDR1 and CDR2, the germline V gene lists SGHRS and YFSETQ. TCRbeta CDR3 regions were amplified from genomic DNA by means of the immunoSEQ Assay, a bias-controlled multiplex PCR. The original pipeline was this. The number of nucleated cells in each sample was estimated from the amplification of reference gene primers within the assay. Sequence reads were collapsed and filtered to measure the absolute abundance of every unique TCRbeta CDR3 rearrangement. For each sample, productive Simpson clonality was calculated as the square root of Simpson's diversity index across productive rearrangements. Held by TCRdb, this immuneACCESS table contains in-frame sequences only and omits some clones. Under half of the omission traces to an unresolved V gene where checked; the cause of the rest is unknown. V and J calls and clone size are as listed in that table; D and trimming were resolved from the DNA. In all, the sample holds tens of thousands of clones, and just under 75% of those were seen once. The ten largest account for around 4.9% of the sample.

Sequencing used peripheral blood. Recombination linked TRBV5-1 to TRBJ1-1, and possibly TRBD1, on 5 matching bases. The sequence was collected from a woman aged 70-85 years with COVID-19, enrolled during active disease. The CDR3 reads CASRIHRNRAEAFF. The sequenced DNA is TGCGCCAGCAGGATTCACAGGAATCGGGCTGAAGCTTTCTTT.